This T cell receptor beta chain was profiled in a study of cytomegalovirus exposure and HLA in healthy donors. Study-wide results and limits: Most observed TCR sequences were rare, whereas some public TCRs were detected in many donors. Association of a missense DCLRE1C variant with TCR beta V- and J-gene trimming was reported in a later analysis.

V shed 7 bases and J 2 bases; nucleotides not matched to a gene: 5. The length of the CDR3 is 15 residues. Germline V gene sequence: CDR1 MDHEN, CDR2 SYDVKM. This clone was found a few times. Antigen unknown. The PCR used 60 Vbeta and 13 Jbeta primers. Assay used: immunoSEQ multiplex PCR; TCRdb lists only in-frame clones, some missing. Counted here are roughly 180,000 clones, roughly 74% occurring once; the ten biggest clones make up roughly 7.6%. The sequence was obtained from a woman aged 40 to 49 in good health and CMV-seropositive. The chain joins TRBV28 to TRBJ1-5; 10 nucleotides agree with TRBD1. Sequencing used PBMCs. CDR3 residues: CASTSGTGGNQPQHF. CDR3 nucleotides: TGTGCCAGCACTAGCGGGACAGGGGGCAATCAGCCCCAGCATTTT.